This TCR beta chain was obtained from a study of shared clonotypes between healthy human individuals. Findings of the study overall: Sharing across a handful of donors was seen in roughly 5% of naive CD4 clonotypes.

This table comes from immunoSEQ multiplex PCR, and its TCRdb copy is limited to in-frame clones, with some not included. The profile shows approximately 2.1 million clones, about 92% of them singletons. Trimming removed 0 bases at V and 0 bases at J, with 7 bases between. Germline V gene data show CDR1 as SGHRS and CDR2 as YFSETQ. The CDR3 sequence is 14 residues long. Details on this clone: Its cognate antigen is unknown.

HIV-negative, healthy adults without recent acute infections or vaccinations were the donors. The source material was naive CD4+ T cells from PBMCs. Subset denoted: CD45RA+ positively selected. The receptor was derived from a man between 18 and 35 years old in good health. Some clones in this sample may be carry-over from other donors' samples. This rearrangement joins TRBV5-1 to TRBJ2-7; D unclear. The chain's CDR3 is CASSLGSVSYEQYF. CDR3 in DNA: TGCGCCAGCAGCTTGGGCTCCGTCTCCTACGAGCAGTACTTC.